This record looks at one T cell receptor beta chain sequence and its context. Its antigen is unidentified. The entry originates in a study of shared clonotypes between healthy human individuals. Whole-study context: Per donor, three plates held CD4 naive cells, three held CD4 memory, two held CD8 naive and one held CD8 memory.

The study, taken as a whole, reports: In contrast to clonotypes shared by all four donors, non-shared clonotypes had lower generation probabilities.

Original data processing: Filtering of immunoSEQ junctional sequences could not match full-length read filtering. Clones were sequenced by immunoSEQ multiplex PCR, and TCRdb holds only the in-frame ones, with some missing. V, J and clone size were drawn from that table, and D and trimming were deduced from the DNA. The table records roughly 640,000 clones, under 80% of them present only once. Adult Caucasians living in Nashville, Tennessee made up all of the donors. Material: memory CD4+ T cells sorted from blood. Described subset: CD45RA-negative fraction. The TCR comes from a woman in her 30s in good health.

Here the CDR3 reads CASSKYGWGNEKLFF. The CDR3 DNA sequence: TGTGCCAGCAGTAAATACGGTTGGGGAAATGAAAAACTGTTTTTT. The gene calls are TRBV5-6 and TRBJ1-4; D ambiguous. The CDR3 is 15 amino acids. Trimming left V 5 bases short and J 5 bases short, with 16 bases between. Germline values: CDR1 SGHDT, CDR2 YYEEEE.